This T cell receptor (beta chain) was identified during a study of shared clonotypes between healthy human individuals. Study at large: Used for every donor were three CD4 naive, three CD4 memory, two CD8 naive and one CD8 memory plate. Findings and caveats of the study: Among several donors, roughly 5% of naive CD4 clonotypes were found in common.

Several immunoSEQ plates held equal portions of the genomic DNA taken from each subset. Produced via immunoSEQ multiplex PCR; TCRdb's table is partial and in-frame only. The table lists 2 million to 2.5 million clones, 85% to 95% of them singletons. For this clone: The antigen is undetermined. This specimen includes other DNA sequences encoding the same CDR3.

Participating donors were healthy, HIV-negative adults free of recent acute infections or vaccinations. The sample consisted of naive CD4+ T cells from PBMCs. Subset denoted: CD45RA+ positively selected. This clonotype was sampled from a man in his late teens or twenties in good health. Some clones in this sample may be carry-over from other donors' samples.

The CDR3 reads CASSPTTGELFF. CDR3 DNA: TGTGCCAGCAGCCCTACCACCGGGGAGCTGTTTTTT. The V and J genes are TRBV11-3 and TRBJ2-2, with D uncertain. The CDR3 runs to 12 residues. CDR1 and CDR2 (germline): SGHNT, YENEEA. V gave up 5 bases and J gave up 4 bases, with 5 bases separating them.